Listed below are T cell receptor beta chains from one sample, sequenced in a study of T cell responses to AZD1222 COVID-19 vaccine. Produced via immunoSEQ multiplex PCR; TCRdb's table is partial and in-frame only. Among about 130,000 clones listed, less than 95% were seen once. Sequences were derived from peripheral blood, sampled on day 0 of MenACWY control vaccination. The receptor source for this set is an adult in good health. The CDR3 runs from the conserved cysteine through the conserved F or W. The D gene is left open where the match is weak. A clone size is listed for some rows: how often the clone was seen (once, few, many), or a class if it is expanded.

.	TRBJ2-6	TRBV28	.	CASSLKGLYSGANVLTF	TGTGCCAGCAGTTTGAAGGGACTCTACTCTGGGGCCAACGTCCTGACTTTC
.	TRBJ2-6	TRBV21-1	.	CASSKAREQGGYGANVLTF	TGTGCCAGCAGCAAAGCGCGAGAACAGGGGGGCTATGGGGCCAACGTCCTGACTTTC
.	TRBJ2-2	TRBV11-2	.	CASSLDRAGELFF	TGTGCCAGCAGCTTAGACAGGGCCGGGGAGCTGTTTTTT
.	TRBJ2-5	TRBV4-1	once	CASSQGGTRLQETQYF	TGCGCCAGCAGCCAAGGGGGGACAAGGCTACAAGAGACCCAGTACTTC
.	TRBJ2-2	TRBV27	once	CASSFGGSTGELFF	TGTGCCAGCAGTTTCGGGGGTTCAACCGGGGAGCTGTTTTTT
.	TRBJ1-1	TRBV19	.	CASSWGYNTEAFF	TGTGCCAGTAGTTGGGGCTATAACACTGAAGCTTTCTTT
TRBD1	TRBJ2-7	TRBV28	.	CASTPGRQGVSYEQYF	TGTGCCAGCACTCCCGGTCGACAGGGGGTCTCCTACGAGCAGTACTTC
.	TRBJ2-3	TRBV20-1	.	CSARLPDTQYF	TGCAGTGCTAGACTCCCCGATACGCAGTATTTT
.	TRBJ2-5	TRBV3-1/TRBV3-2	.	CASSQGPGSETQYF	TGTGCCAGCAGCCAAGGACCCGGGTCAGAGACCCAGTACTTC
.	TRBJ2-2	TRBV3-1/TRBV3-2	.	CASSQVLVPGELFF	TGTGCCAGCAGCCAAGTCCTGGTGCCCGGGGAGCTGTTTTTT
.	TRBJ1-4	TRBV19	.	CASMKYGGGSTNEKLFF	TGTGCCAGTATGAAGTATGGGGGAGGGTCAACTAATGAAAAACTGTTTTTT
.	TRBJ1-1	TRBV11-2	few	CASSLDIGQGLNTEAFF	TGTGCCAGCAGCTTAGATATTGGGCAGGGGTTGAACACTGAAGCTTTCTTT
.	TRBJ2-1	TRBV11-3	.	CASSLDNEQFF	TGTGCCAGCAGCTTAGACAATGAGCAGTTCTTC
.	TRBJ1-2	TRBV4-1	.	CASSQEDSGNYGYTF	TGCGCCAGCAGCCAAGAGGATTCAGGGAACTATGGCTACACCTTC
.	TRBJ1-3	TRBV11-3	.	CASSSWASSGNTIYF	TGTGCCAGCAGCTCATGGGCGTCCTCTGGAAACACCATATATTTT
.	TRBJ2-2	TRBV7-2	once	CASSLLIAATGELFF	TGTGCCAGCAGCTTACTGATAGCAGCCACCGGGGAGCTGTTTTTT
TRBD2	TRBJ2-1	TRBV5-1	.	CASSLVLAGGDEQFF	TGCGCCAGCAGCTTGGTACTAGCGGGAGGAGATGAGCAGTTCTTC
.	TRBJ2-1	TRBV30	.	CAWSVGLLEYNEQFF	TGTGCCTGGAGTGTAGGGCTATTGGAATACAATGAGCAGTTCTTC
.	TRBJ1-5	TRBV19	.	CASREGNQPQHF	TGTGCCAGTAGGGAGGGAAATCAGCCCCAGCATTTT
.	TRBJ2-2	TRBV24-1	.	CASQPGQVNTGELFF	TGTGCCAGTCAACCGGGACAAGTGAACACCGGGGAGCTGTTTTTT
TRBD1	TRBJ1-4	TRBV9	.	CASNEGQGGEKLFF	TGTGCCAGTAACGAGGGGCAGGGGGGCGAAAAACTGTTTTTT
.	TRBJ1-4	TRBV7-9	.	CASSLGRGEGNEKLFF	TGTGCCAGCAGCTTAGGCCGCGGTGAGGGGAATGAAAAACTGTTTTTT
.	TRBJ1-5	TRBV19	few	CASSIDWADYSNQPQHF	TGTGCCAGTAGTATAGATTGGGCGGATTATAGCAATCAGCCCCAGCATTTT
TRBD2	TRBJ2-2	TRBV5-6	.	CASRTLAGGPSGELFF	TGTGCCAGCAGGACACTAGCGGGAGGGCCTTCCGGGGAGCTGTTTTTT
.	TRBJ1-5	TRBV9	.	CASSVGQGNQPQHF	TGTGCCAGCAGCGTAGGCCAGGGAAATCAGCCCCAGCATTTT
.	TRBJ1-1	TRBV11-3	.	CASSLAGPNTEAFF	TGTGCCAGCAGCTTGGCAGGGCCTAACACTGAAGCTTTCTTT
.	TRBJ2-7	TRBV28	.	CASSLSSREEQYF	TGTGCCAGCAGTTTATCGAGTCGGGAAGAGCAGTACTTC
TRBD1	TRBJ2-2	TRBV28	.	CASSTPGDRTF	TGTGCCAGCAGTACTCCGGGGGACAGGACGTTT
.	TRBJ1-2	TRBV5-6	once	CASSLSARTRGYTF	TGTGCCAGCAGCTTGTCGGCCAGGACACGTGGCTACACCTTC
TRBD2	TRBJ2-3	TRBV28	.	CASSSPGLAGGGTDTQYF	TGTGCCAGCAGTTCCCCAGGACTAGCGGGAGGGGGCACAGATACGCAGTATTTT
.	TRBJ1-1	TRBV5-6	.	CASSLGSVNTEAFF	TGTGCCAGCAGCTTGGGTAGCGTTAACACTGAAGCTTTCTTT
TRBD1	TRBJ2-2	TRBV28	.	CASKPGGSDTGELFF	TGTGCCAGCAAACCAGGGGGCTCCGACACCGGGGAGCTGTTTTTT
.	TRBJ1-6	TRBV10-3	.	CARSTDANSPLHF	TGTGCCAGGTCGACAGATGCAAATTCACCCCTCCACTTT
.	TRBJ1-2	TRBV24-1	.	CATSDPGTGHYGYTF	TGTGCCACCAGTGACCCTGGGACCGGCCACTATGGCTACACCTTC
.	TRBJ2-7	TRBV5-4	.	CASSLRAKPYYEQYF	TGTGCCAGCAGCTTGAGGGCAAAGCCTTACTACGAGCAGTACTTC
.	TRBJ1-4	TRBV4-1	.	CASSQDFRGRSNEKLFF	TGCGCCAGCAGCCAAGATTTCCGGGGACGGTCGAATGAAAAACTGTTTTTT
TRBD1	TRBJ2-5	TRBV6-5	.	CASSYSEPDRGGTQYF	TGTGCCAGCAGTTACTCTGAACCGGACAGGGGAGGGACCCAGTACTTC
.	TRBJ2-7	TRBV19	.	CASSIGPNYEQYF	TGTGCCAGTAGTATAGGACCGAACTACGAGCAGTACTTC
.	TRBJ2-7	TRBV2	once	CASSEYPRVSYEQYF	TGTGCCAGCAGTGAATACCCTAGAGTATCCTACGAGCAGTACTTC
TRBD1	TRBJ1-3	TRBV10-1	.	CASSDDRASGNTIYF	TGCGCCAGCAGCGACGACAGGGCCTCTGGAAACACCATATATTTT
.	TRBJ2-5	TRBV4-2	.	CASSQDSSMAGQPPQETQYF	TGTGCCAGCAGCCAAGATTCCTCGATGGCGGGGCAACCTCCACAAGAGACCCAGTACTTC
.	TRBJ1-1	TRBV6-5	.	CATYPPARGGGAFF	TGTGCCACCTACCCCCCTGCCCGGGGCGGGGGGGCTTTCTTT
.	TRBJ1-4	TRBV27	few	CASSLSGSISGVEKLFF	TGTGCCAGCAGCCTTTCCGGGAGCATCTCCGGGGTTGAAAAACTGTTTTTT
.	TRBJ2-3	TRBV2	.	CASSDYLAIGTDTQYF	TGTGCCAGCAGCGATTACCTAGCTATCGGCACAGATACGCAGTATTTT
.	TRBJ1-3	TRBV5-1	.	CASSLGGNTIYF	TGCGCCAGCAGCTTGGGTGGAAACACCATATATTTT
.	TRBJ2-1	TRBV28	once	CASSLSTTQGIQFF	TGTGCCAGCAGTTTATCCACCACTCAGGGGATTCAGTTCTTC
TRBD2	TRBJ2-5	TRBV7-9	once	CASSSPTSGGMETQYF	TGTGCCAGCAGCTCTCCGACTAGCGGGGGGATGGAGACCCAGTACTTC
.	TRBJ2-3	TRBV27	.	CASSLGRGYRDTQYF	TGTGCCAGCAGTTTGGGTCGAGGCTACCGAGATACGCAGTATTTT
.	TRBJ1-4	TRBV21-1	.	CASSKVGLTYLFEKLFF	TGTGCCAGCAGCAAGGTGGGACTTACTTACTTATTTGAAAAACTGTTTTTT
.	TRBJ2-7	TRBV9	.	CASSVGRGAYEQYF	TGTGCCAGCAGCGTAGGGAGAGGCGCCTACGAGCAGTACTTC
.	TRBJ2-3	TRBV4-2	.	CASSQGVGRGADTQYF	TGTGCCAGCAGCCAAGGGGTAGGCAGGGGGGCAGATACGCAGTATTTT
.	TRBJ2-7	TRBV10-1	.	CASIPRSEWGDSYEQYF	TGCGCCAGCATTCCCCGATCCGAGTGGGGAGATTCCTACGAGCAGTACTTC
TRBD1	TRBJ1-2	TRBV9	.	CASSSRQGYGYTF	TGTGCCAGCAGCTCACGACAGGGATATGGCTACACCTTC